The sequence of this TCR beta chain was determined in a study of CD8 T cells in ankylosing spondylitis. The CDR3 length is 13 residues. The germline CDR1 and CDR2 sequences are SGHTA and FQGTGA. Trimming removed 0 bases at V and 4 bases at J, with 5 bases between. A single record per CDR3 protein comes from TCRdb applying MiXCR to the 5' RACE reads. In the table there are about 240,000 distinct CDR3 sequences, around 9.2% of which are singletons. V usage is TRBV7-3 and J usage is TRBJ2-3; D is unclear. The specimen sequenced was blood, either unsorted or a sorted T cell fraction (not recorded which). This clonotype was sampled from a male donor with ankylosing spondylitis or in good health (not recorded which). CDR3 nucleotides: TGTGCCAGCAGCTTAACAAAGGCAGATACGCAGTATTTT. It codes for CASSLTKADTQYF.